Reported below is one T cell receptor beta chain. V lost 5 bases to trimming and J lost 0 bases, with 32 bases between them. The CDR3 is 22 amino acids. CDR1 LNHDA and CDR2 SQIVND come from the germline V gene (reference sequence). These data come from a study of PD-L1 blockade in urothelial cancer. Using immunoSEQ multiplex PCR, the repertoire was profiled, and TCRdb retains in-frame clones only, with some absent. In the table there are 30,000 to 40,000 clones, approximately 80% of which are singletons. Specimen: PBMCs, collected around atezolizumab (anti-PD-L1) treatment. This TCR derives from a man aged 55 to 70 with urothelial cancer. The chain is built from TRBV19 and TRBJ2-4; tentative D call: TRBD1 (6 bases). The CDR3 spells CASSARQVWIGRGWIAKNIQYF. The DNA of the CDR3 is TGTGCCAGTAGTGCTCGACAGGTATGGATTGGTAGAGGGTGGATAGCCAAAAACATTCAGTACTTC.